A selection of T cell receptor beta chains follows, all from one sample in a study of blood T cell repertoires in COVID-19. The assay was immunoSEQ multiplex PCR, and TCRdb's table has in-frame clones only and misses some. The table includes approximately 250,000 clones, roughly 82% detected once. Sequenced material: peripheral blood. These receptors were obtained from a woman of 80 years or more with COVID-19, enrolled during active disease. CDR3s include the opening cysteine and the closing phenylalanine or tryptophan. Fields, in order: J gene, D gene, V gene, CDR3 length, clone size, CDR3 protein, CDR3 DNA. A D gene is named only where the DNA matches it firmly. Only some rows state a clone size, as once, few, many or a class for expanded clones.

J gene: TRBJ1-1
D gene: NA
V gene: TRBV6-5
CDR3 length: 12
clone size: once
CDR3 protein: CASHRGYAEAFF
CDR3 DNA: TGTGCCAGCCACCGAGGTTACGCTGAAGCTTTCTTT

J gene: TRBJ2-3
D gene: TRBD1
V gene: TRBV19
CDR3 length: 16
clone size: NA
CDR3 protein: CASSPDRGQRTDTQYF
CDR3 DNA: TGTGCCAGTAGTCCTGACAGGGGCCAGCGCACAGATACGCAGTATTTT

J gene: TRBJ2-3
D gene: TRBD2
V gene: TRBV28
CDR3 length: 17
clone size: NA
CDR3 protein: CASSSPGSGGLGDTQYF
CDR3 DNA: TGTGCCAGCAGTTCCCCCGGGAGCGGGGGGCTAGGGGATACGCAGTATTTT

J gene: TRBJ2-2
D gene: NA
V gene: TRBV5-1
CDR3 length: 16
clone size: NA
CDR3 protein: CASSQQGLPNTGELFF
CDR3 DNA: TGCGCCAGCAGCCAGCAGGGTTTGCCGAACACCGGGGAGCTGTTTTTT

J gene: TRBJ1-2
D gene: TRBD1
V gene: TRBV18
CDR3 length: 14
clone size: NA
CDR3 protein: CASSPPDRAYGYTF
CDR3 DNA: TGTGCCAGCTCACCACCGGACAGGGCGTATGGCTACACCTTC

J gene: TRBJ2-1
D gene: TRBD2
V gene: TRBV19
CDR3 length: 15
clone size: few
CDR3 protein: CASTLGGLERNEQFF
CDR3 DNA: TGTGCCAGTACCCTCGGGGGGTTGGAGCGCAATGAGCAGTTCTTC

J gene: TRBJ2-2
D gene: NA
V gene: TRBV6-6
CDR3 length: 14
clone size: NA
CDR3 protein: CASSLRDLTGELFF
CDR3 DNA: TGTGCCAGCAGTCTGCGGGACCTCACCGGGGAGCTGTTTTTT

J gene: TRBJ2-4
D gene: TRBD2
V gene: TRBV4-1
CDR3 length: 18
clone size: NA
CDR3 protein: CASSRGGARGQDKNIQYF
CDR3 DNA: TGCGCCAGCAGCCGCGGGGGGGCGCGGGGGCAGGACAAAAACATTCAGTACTTC

J gene: TRBJ2-5
D gene: NA
V gene: TRBV28
CDR3 length: 15
clone size: NA
CDR3 protein: CASSGPGKGKETQYF
CDR3 DNA: TGTGCCAGCAGCGGTCCCGGGAAGGGAAAAGAGACCCAGTACTTC

J gene: TRBJ2-7
D gene: NA
V gene: TRBV2
CDR3 length: 11
clone size: NA
CDR3 protein: CASSAMAEQYF
CDR3 DNA: TGTGCCAGCAGTGCAATGGCCGAGCAGTACTTC

J gene: TRBJ1-2
D gene: NA
V gene: TRBV7-9
CDR3 length: 13
clone size: NA
CDR3 protein: CASSPGEDYGYTF
CDR3 DNA: TGTGCCAGCAGTCCAGGGGAAGATTATGGCTACACCTTC

J gene: TRBJ2-7
D gene: TRBD1
V gene: TRBV2
CDR3 length: 14
clone size: NA
CDR3 protein: CASRRQGSSYEQYF
CDR3 DNA: TGTGCCAGCAGGAGACAGGGAAGTTCCTACGAGCAGTACTTC

J gene: TRBJ1-2
D gene: TRBD1
V gene: TRBV6-5
CDR3 length: 14
clone size: NA
CDR3 protein: CASSYSTGGNGYTF
CDR3 DNA: TGTGCCAGCAGTTACTCTACAGGGGGCAATGGCTACACCTTC

J gene: TRBJ1-2
D gene: NA
V gene: TRBV21-1
CDR3 length: 13
clone size: NA
CDR3 protein: CASSKEESHGYTF
CDR3 DNA: TGTGCCAGCAGCAAAGAGGAGTCCCATGGCTACACCTTC

J gene: TRBJ1-1
D gene: NA
V gene: TRBV11-2
CDR3 length: 15
clone size: NA
CDR3 protein: CASSLFRMGGIEAFF
CDR3 DNA: TGTGCCAGCAGCTTGTTCAGGATGGGGGGTATAGAGGCTTTCTTT

J gene: TRBJ2-3
D gene: NA
V gene: TRBV5-1
CDR3 length: 15
clone size: NA
CDR3 protein: CASSFGGLSTDTQYF
CDR3 DNA: TGCGCCAGCAGCTTCGGCGGACTGTCCACAGATACGCAGTATTTT

J gene: TRBJ1-2
D gene: NA
V gene: TRBV6-2/TRBV6-3
CDR3 length: 15
clone size: NA
CDR3 protein: CASSKAGGLKTGYTF
CDR3 DNA: TGTGCCAGCAGCAAAGCGGGCGGATTGAAGACAGGCTACACCTTC

J gene: TRBJ1-1
D gene: TRBD1
V gene: TRBV6-5
CDR3 length: 14
clone size: once
CDR3 protein: CAIDRGRENTEAFF
CDR3 DNA: TGTGCCATAGACAGGGGGCGAGAGAACACTGAAGCTTTCTTT

J gene: TRBJ2-2
D gene: TRBD2
V gene: TRBV3-1/TRBV3-2
CDR3 length: 14
clone size: NA
CDR3 protein: CASSFRLAPGELFF
CDR3 DNA: TGTGCCAGCAGCTTCCGACTAGCCCCCGGGGAGCTGTTTTTT

J gene: TRBJ1-2
D gene: NA
V gene: TRBV5-1
CDR3 length: 18
clone size: NA
CDR3 protein: CASSLSGDPVWDPYGYTF
CDR3 DNA: TGCGCCAGCAGCTTGTCAGGGGACCCCGTATGGGACCCGTATGGCTACACCTTC

J gene: TRBJ2-6
D gene: NA
V gene: TRBV7-9
CDR3 length: 15
clone size: NA
CDR3 protein: CASSLGDGGANVLTF
CDR3 DNA: TGTGCCAGCAGCTTAGGAGATGGTGGGGCCAACGTCCTGACTTTC

J gene: TRBJ1-1
D gene: TRBD1
V gene: TRBV7-2
CDR3 length: 17
clone size: NA
CDR3 protein: CASSLTRDRPMNTEAFF
CDR3 DNA: TGTGCCAGCAGCTTAACCCGGGACAGGCCCATGAACACTGAAGCTTTCTTT

J gene: TRBJ1-2
D gene: TRBD1
V gene: TRBV30
CDR3 length: 14
clone size: NA
CDR3 protein: CAWGTTGANYGYTF
CDR3 DNA: TGTGCCTGGGGAACGACAGGGGCGAACTATGGCTACACCTTC

J gene: TRBJ1-3
D gene: NA
V gene: TRBV5-8
CDR3 length: 14
clone size: NA
CDR3 protein: CASSLTGSGNTIYF
CDR3 DNA: TGTGCCAGCAGCTTAACAGGGTCTGGAAACACCATATATTTT

J gene: TRBJ1-6
D gene: NA
V gene: TRBV19
CDR3 length: 13
clone size: once
CDR3 protein: CASSGQGVSPLHF
CDR3 DNA: TGTGCCAGTAGTGGGCAGGGTGTATCACCCCTCCACTTT

J gene: TRBJ1-1
D gene: NA
V gene: TRBV19
CDR3 length: 13
clone size: NA
CDR3 protein: CASSIGVGTEAFF
CDR3 DNA: TGTGCCAGTAGTATCGGGGTGGGGACTGAAGCTTTCTTT

J gene: TRBJ1-6
D gene: NA
V gene: TRBV18
CDR3 length: 14
clone size: NA
CDR3 protein: CASSNGVHNSPLHF
CDR3 DNA: TGTGCCAGCTCGAACGGGGTTCATAATTCACCCCTCCACTTT

J gene: TRBJ1-1
D gene: NA
V gene: TRBV9
CDR3 length: 14
clone size: NA
CDR3 protein: CASSLGGFATEAFF
CDR3 DNA: TGTGCCAGCAGCTTGGGGGGTTTCGCCACTGAAGCTTTCTTT

J gene: TRBJ2-1
D gene: NA
V gene: TRBV11-2
CDR3 length: 13
clone size: NA
CDR3 protein: CASSPPKNNEQFF
CDR3 DNA: TGTGCCAGCAGCCCCCCAAAAAACAATGAGCAGTTCTTC

J gene: TRBJ1-1
D gene: NA
V gene: TRBV2
CDR3 length: 12
clone size: NA
CDR3 protein: CASTVTPPTAFF
CDR3 DNA: TGTGCTAGCACTGTGACTCCCCCCACAGCTTTCTTT

J gene: TRBJ2-1
D gene: NA
V gene: TRBV5-1
CDR3 length: 15
clone size: NA
CDR3 protein: CASSFSGVLSNEQFF
CDR3 DNA: TGCGCCAGCAGCTTTTCGGGGGTCCTCTCCAATGAGCAGTTCTTC

J gene: TRBJ1-3
D gene: NA
V gene: TRBV3-1/TRBV3-2
CDR3 length: 15
clone size: NA
CDR3 protein: CASSQDPGVGNTIYF
CDR3 DNA: TGTGCCAGCAGCCAAGATCCAGGGGTTGGAAACACCATATATTTT

J gene: TRBJ1-5
D gene: TRBD1
V gene: TRBV2
CDR3 length: 13
clone size: NA
CDR3 protein: CASSLQGIQPQHF
CDR3 DNA: TGTGCCAGCAGCCTACAGGGGATTCAGCCCCAGCATTTT

J gene: TRBJ2-7
D gene: TRBD2
V gene: TRBV7-8
CDR3 length: 15
clone size: once
CDR3 protein: CASSPGVAGVYEQYF
CDR3 DNA: TGTGCCAGCAGCCCCGGGGTAGCGGGGGTCTACGAGCAGTACTTC

J gene: TRBJ2-5
D gene: TRBD2
V gene: TRBV7-3
CDR3 length: 14
clone size: NA
CDR3 protein: CARRLADFQETQYF
CDR3 DNA: TGTGCCAGGAGACTAGCGGACTTCCAAGAGACCCAGTACTTC

J gene: TRBJ1-5
D gene: TRBD1
V gene: TRBV2
CDR3 length: 14
clone size: NA
CDR3 protein: CASREGTAVQPQHF
CDR3 DNA: TGTGCCAGCAGGGAGGGGACAGCGGTACAGCCCCAGCATTTT

J gene: TRBJ2-7
D gene: NA
V gene: TRBV9
CDR3 length: 15
clone size: once
CDR3 protein: CASSVDGGGTHGQYF
CDR3 DNA: TGTGCCAGCAGCGTAGACGGCGGGGGCACTCACGGGCAGTACTTC

J gene: TRBJ1-4
D gene: NA
V gene: TRBV7-8
CDR3 length: 15
clone size: NA
CDR3 protein: CASSLTGLNEKGVFF
CDR3 DNA: TGTGCCAGCAGCTTAACAGGCCTTAATGAAAAAGGGGTGTTTTTT

J gene: TRBJ1-1
D gene: NA
V gene: TRBV9
CDR3 length: 13
clone size: once
CDR3 protein: CASSRRGLEEAFF
CDR3 DNA: TGTGCCAGCAGCCGAAGGGGGTTGGAGGAAGCTTTCTTT